This T cell receptor beta chain was recorded in a study of Graves' ophthalmopathy and Graves' hyperthyroidism. Hyperthyroidism qualified as stable when ophthalmopathy did not develop within 18 months of follow-up. The study recruited hyperthyroidism patients aged 18 to 65 who were newly diagnosed, under 2 months' duration. Exclusion covered patients with other autoimmune diseases or uncontrolled infections (as well as pregnancy or lactation). Study observations and caveats: The model forecast ophthalmopathy progression, reaching roughly 70% sensitivity and about 75% specificity.

Amplification of the TCR beta CDR3 regions used RNA transcripts (as template). Scientists carried out first-round RT-PCR using HTBI primers and then a second-round multiplex PCR. TCRdb reprocessed the multiplex PCR reads with MiXCR, giving one entry per CDR3 protein. The table includes 350,000 to 450,000 distinct CDR3 sequences, around 21% detected once. This clonotype was seen at least ten times. Antigen specificity is unknown. The sequence came from a woman between 18 and 29 years old with stable Graves' hyperthyroidism. Sequencing was carried out using peripheral blood.

CDR3 amino acids: CASSSGLAGGQYF. The CDR3 nucleotides read TGTGCCAGCAGTTCGGGACTAGCGGGAGGCCAGTACTTC. This rearrangement joins TRBV28 to TRBJ2-5, with TRBD2 identical over 15 bases. In germline, CDR1 is MDHEN, CDR2 SYDVKM. V lost 4 bases, J lost 10 bases, and 1 base stayed unmatched. The CDR3 is made up of 13 amino acids.